This paragraph reports one T cell receptor beta chain. This CDR3 is 14 amino acids long. The V end was cut by 5 bases, the J end by 4 bases, with 12 bases between. Germline CDR1 reads MNHEY; CDR2 reads SMNVEV (reference sequence). The data derive from a study of T cell responses to AZD1222 COVID-19 vaccine. Profiling relied on immunoSEQ multiplex PCR, and the TCRdb table lists in-frame clones only, not all of them. Seen here are 100,000 to 150,000 clones, 86% observed once, and the top ten hold around 22%. The sequences come from peripheral blood, collected on day 0 of AZD1222 vaccination. The rearrangement joins TRBV27 to TRBJ1-3, with D hard to call. The sequence was collected from an adult in good health. CDR3 in DNA: TGTGCCAGCAGTCGGAATTTCGCAGGAAACACCATATATTTT. Residues: CASSRNFAGNTIYF.